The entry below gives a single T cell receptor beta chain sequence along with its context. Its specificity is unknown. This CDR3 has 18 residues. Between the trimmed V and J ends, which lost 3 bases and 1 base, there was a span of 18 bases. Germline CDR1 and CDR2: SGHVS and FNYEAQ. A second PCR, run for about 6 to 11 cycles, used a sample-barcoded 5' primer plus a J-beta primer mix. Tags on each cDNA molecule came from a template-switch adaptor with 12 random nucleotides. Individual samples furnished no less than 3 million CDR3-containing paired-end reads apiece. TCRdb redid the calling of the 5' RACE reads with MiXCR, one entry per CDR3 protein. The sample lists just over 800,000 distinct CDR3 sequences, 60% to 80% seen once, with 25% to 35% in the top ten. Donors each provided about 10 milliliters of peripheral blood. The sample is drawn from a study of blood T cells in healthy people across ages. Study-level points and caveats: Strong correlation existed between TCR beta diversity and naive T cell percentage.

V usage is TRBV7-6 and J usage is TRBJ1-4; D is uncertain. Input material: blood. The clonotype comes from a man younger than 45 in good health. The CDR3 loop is CASSLSGHGGETNEKLFF. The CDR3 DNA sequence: TGTGCCAGCAGCTTGTCTGGTCATGGTGGGGAAACTAATGAAAAACTGTTTTTT. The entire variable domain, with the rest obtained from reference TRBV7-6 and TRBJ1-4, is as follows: GAGVSQSPRYKVTKRGQDVALRCDPISGHVSLYWYRQALGQGPEFLTYFNYEAQQDKSGLPNDRFSAERPEGSISTLTIQRTEQRDSAMYRCASSLSGHGGETNEKLFFGSGTQLSVL.